This T cell receptor (beta chain) was found in a study of human thymus T cells. Study conclusions and caveats: Thymic as well as blood repertoires seemed to favor certain V and J genes unevenly.

Four of the eight donors gave about 0.5-1 mL blood during surgery. All available leukocytes, rather than a set cell count, yielded the blood DNA. Assay: immunoSEQ multiplex PCR; the TCRdb copy retains only in-frame clones and omits some. The sample has approximately 46,000 clones, roughly 94% seen once. A note on this clone: Its cognate antigen is unknown.

The junction had 2 bases not matched to a gene; V was cut back by 5 bases and J by 0 bases. CDR1 and CDR2 (germline): SGHTA, FQGTGA. The CDR3 is 15 residues long. Sequencing was carried out using blood. This receptor was identified in a girl less than two years old with a congenital heart defect but otherwise immunologically healthy. The V and J genes are TRBV7-3 and TRBJ2-3; 10 bases are a match to TRBD2. DNA of the CDR3: TGTGCCAGCAGCCTTAGCGGGAGGAGCACAGATACGCAGTATTTT. Encoded protein: CASSLSGRSTDTQYF.